This section outlines one T cell receptor (beta chain) sequence together with its context. Whereas donors were nominally healthy upon sampling, unrecorded immune exposures were probable. Primers for the PCR totalled 60 Vbeta and 13 Jbeta. Generated by immunoSEQ multiplex PCR, the TCRdb table keeps only in-frame clones and is missing some. This table has about 160,000 clones, 80% to 85% appearing once. These data belong to a study of cytomegalovirus exposure and HLA in healthy donors. Germline V gene sequence: CDR1 MNHEY, CDR2 SVGAGI. The CDR3 has 15 residues. V was shortened by 2 bases and J by 0 bases, with 10 bases between the two germline ends.

The receptor comes from a man between 18 and 35 years old in good health and CMV-seronegative. The sequenced sample was PBMCs. The J gene is TRBJ1-1, the V gene TRBV6-5; D may be TRBD1 (5 bases). The CDR3 reads CASSYDARVNTEAFF. DNA of the CDR3: TGTGCCAGCAGTTACGATGCCAGGGTGAACACTGAAGCTTTCTTT.